This TCR beta chain was retrieved from a study of T cells in Graves' hyperthyroidism and ophthalmopathy. Findings and limits, study-wide: Blood also contained most expanded thyroid clonotypes above 0.001.

This clonotype was detected ten times or more. Antigen specificity is unknown. The germline gives CDR1 SGHVS, CDR2 FQNEAQ. The CDR3 is 15 residues long. Trimming shortened V by 6 bases and J by 10 bases, and 21 bases separated the two germline ends. From RNA transcripts, TCR beta CDR3 regions were amplified. When the TCR CDR3 underwent first-round RT-PCR, the HTBI primer set was used. TCRdb fed the multiplex PCR reads into MiXCR, producing one record per CDR3 protein. This sample has around 800,000 distinct CDR3 sequences; 35% to 45% occur once, and the top ten carry 8.9%. In patients aged 18 to 65, hyperthyroidism was newly diagnosed, with duration under 2 months.

V gene TRBV7-8 combines with J gene TRBJ1-4, with D tentatively TRBD1 (5 bases). This sequence was found in a man younger than 30 with Graves' hyperthyroidism. Material: blood. In DNA, the CDR3 is TGTGCCAGCAGTCCTAGGGGTGGAGCGGGGTTAAAACTGTTTTTT. This encodes CASSPRGGAGLKLFF.